These 25 T cell receptor beta chains were sequenced from one sample in a study of blood T cells in healthy people across ages. The authors ran a second PCR of roughly 6 to 12 cycles using a sample-barcoded 5' primer and a J-beta primer mix. Each CDR3 protein gets one entry after TCRdb re-called the 5' RACE reads with MiXCR. Of hundreds of thousands of distinct CDR3 sequences in the sample, approximately 30% were seen once. Sequencing was carried out using blood. These receptors were obtained from a woman at least 80 years old in good health.

The CDR3 is CASSTRTSSGANVLTF. CDR3 bases: TGTGCCAGCAGCACGAGGACATCCTCTGGGGCCAACGTCCTGACTTTC. The rearrangement joins TRBV5-6 to TRBJ2-6; weak D call: TRBD1 (5 bases). Trimming removed 4 bases from V and 0 bases from J, with 11 bases in between. The CDR3 is made up of 16 amino acids. Germline V gives CDR1 SGHDT, CDR2 YYEEEE.

This clonotype was picked up many times. V usage is TRBV12-3 or TRBV12-4 and J usage is TRBJ2-4, with 8 bases that match TRBD1. This CDR3 comprises 15 residues. Trimming took 6 bases from V and 3 from J; bases not matched to a gene: 7. CDR3 nucleotides: TGTGCCAGCAGCCCGGACAGGGTCGTCAAAAACATTCAGTACTTC. This encodes CASSPDRVVKNIQYF.

This clonotype was recorded at least ten times. V and J are TRBV7-9 and TRBJ2-7, with D maybe TRBD1 (6 bases). The CDR3 contains 16 residues. Trimming took 0 bases from V and 5 from J, leaving 17 bases between them. CDR1 is SEHNR and CDR2 is FQNEAQ in the germline V gene (reference sequence). Here the CDR3 DNA reads TGTGCCAGCAGCTTAGCGGGGGCAGGCCTTAGTCACGAGCAGTACTTC. As protein: CASSLAGAGLSHEQYF. Using reference TRBV7-9 and TRBJ2-7 for the parts outside the CDR3, the full variable domain is DTGVSQNPRHKITKRGQNVTFRCDPISEHNRLYWYRQTLGQGPEFLTYFQNEAQLEKSRLLSDRFSAERPKGSFSTLEIQRTEQGDSAMYLCASSLAGAGLSHEQYFGPGTRLTVT.

At least ten counts were recorded for this clonotype. This sequence joins TRBV20-1 and TRBJ2-1; 9 bases match TRBD2. V was clipped by 6 bases and J by 0 bases; unmatched bases: 6. This CDR3 has 15 residues. Germline V CDR1 and CDR2: DFQATT, SNEGSKA (reference sequence). The CDR3 DNA follows: TGCAGTGCATTCAGCGGGGGGAGCTCCTACAATGAGCAGTTCTTC. As protein: CSAFSGGSSYNEQFF.

Note on this clonotype: A read error may be the cause here, since a much bigger clone is one base away. The chain uses TRBV7-9 and TRBJ2-7; 7 bases match TRBD2. J was trimmed by 5 bases and V by 2 bases; bases with no gene match: 6. From germline, CDR1 is SEHNR and CDR2 FQNEAQ (reference sequence). The CDR3 is made up of 14 amino acids. CDR3 coding DNA: TGTGCCAGCAGCTTACGAGGGAGGGCAGACGAGCAGTACTTC. It encodes CASSLRGRADEQYF. Full variable domain (rest looked up from reference TRBV7-9 and TRBJ2-7): DTGVSQNPRHKITKRGQNVTFRCDPISEHNRLYWYRQTLGQGPEFLTYFQNEAQLEKSRLLSDRFSAERPKGSFSTLEIQRTEQGDSAMYLCASSLRGRADEQYFGPGTRLTVT.

This clonotype was counted at least ten times. The chain joins TRBV29-1 to TRBJ2-5, with D possibly TRBD1 on 6 matching bases. This CDR3 has 13 amino acids. V was cut by 4 bases and J by 0 bases, with 9 bases left in between. Germline-derived CDR1 and CDR2 are SQVTM and ANQGSEA. The CDR3 region is CSVGGDNQETQYF. As DNA, the CDR3 is TGCAGCGTTGGAGGGGACAACCAAGAGACCCAGTACTTC. Full variable domain (outside the CDR3, taken from reference TRBV29-1 and TRBJ2-5): SAVISQKPSRDICQRGTSLTIQCQVDSQVTMMFWYRQQPGQSLTLIATANQGSEATYESGFVIDKFPISRPNLTFSTLTVSNMSPEDSSIYLCSVGGDNQETQYFGPGTRLLVL.

This clonotype was seen ten or more times. This sequence joins TRBV20-1 and TRBJ2-1; the match to TRBD1 covers 8 bases. The CDR3 spans 16 residues. Per the germline V gene, CDR1 is DFQATT and CDR2 is SNEGSKA (reference sequence). The V and J ends lost 1 base and 4 bases, in that order; junction bases with no gene match: 9. The CDR3 loop is CSARVARGQIYNEQFF. Written as DNA, the CDR3 is TGCAGTGCTAGAGTTGCCAGGGGGCAAATATACAATGAGCAGTTCTTC.

There are a few counts of this clonotype. V gene TRBV2 combines with J gene TRBJ1-6; D may be TRBD1 (5 bases). With 3 bases removed from V and 3 bases from J, the gap between germline ends came to 9 bases. CDR3 size: 15 residues. Germline CDR1 is SNHLY and CDR2 is FYNNEI. The CDR3 loop is CASSEDTGYNSPLHF. CDR3 sequence (DNA): TGTGCCAGCAGTGAGGATACAGGCTATAATTCACCCCTCCACTTT.

Notes on this clonotype: A much larger clone is a single base away; this may be a read error. The chain links TRBV30 to TRBJ2-1; TRBD1 or TRBD2 may be the D gene (5 bases each). The germline V gene encodes CDR1 GTSNPN and CDR2 SVGIG (reference sequence). The CDR3 has 13 residues. Trimming took off 8 bases at V and 13 bases at J, with 24 bases between the two ends. The CDR3 region is CAGSGTGEETQFF. As DNA, the CDR3 is TGTGCCGGGTCAGGGACCGGGGAAGAGACCCAGTTCTTC.

In this sample, this clonotype turned up many times. The genes are TRBV5-1 and TRBJ2-1; 7 bases agree with TRBD1. V shed 5 bases and J 3 bases; nucleotides not matched to a gene: 14. CDR1 and CDR2 (germline): SGHRS, YFSETQ. This CDR3 has 17 amino acids. CDR3 coding DNA: TGCGCCAGCAGTCCTACATCCAGACAGGGCCACTACAATGAGCAGTTCTTC. Its translation is CASSPTSRQGHYNEQFF.

This rearrangement joins TRBV20-1 to TRBJ2-1, with 10 bases that match TRBD1. The DNA end lines up better with TRBJ2-7; the J call may be wrong. The V gene's germline CDR1 is DFQATT and CDR2 SNEGSKA (reference sequence). The CDR3 spans 17 residues. In DNA, the CDR3 is TGCAGTGCCCCCGGGACAGGGGCTTTCAGCTCCTACAATGAGCAGTACTTC. This translates into CSAPGTGAFSSYNEQYF.

The table lists this clonotype with many counts. J is TRBJ2-1 and V is TRBV9; 11 nucleotides agree with TRBD1. With V trimmed by 4 bases and J by 8 bases, 8 bases remained unmatched. CDR3 length equals 15 residues. Per germline, CDR1 SGDLS and CDR2 YYNGEE. For the CDR3, the DNA is TGTGCCAGCAGCCCTCGGACAGGGGGCTTGGATGAGCAGTTCTTC. Its translation is CASSPRTGGLDEQFF.

On this clonotype itself: The junction shows a germline mismatch at one end, possibly a read error. The rearrangement uses TRBV9 and TRBJ1-6, with 7 bases lining up with TRBD1. The CDR3 totals 18 residues. Germline CDR1 SGDLS, CDR2 YYNGEE. This CDR3 reads CASNRGGEAGPYNPPLHF. Written as DNA, the CDR3 is TGTGCCAGCAACAGGGGAGGGGAGGCGGGACCCTATAATCCACCCCTCCACTTT.

This clonotype was picked up many times. This chain uses TRBV6-1 with TRBJ2-5; 11 positions match TRBD1. In germline, CDR1 is MNHNS, CDR2 SASEGT. J lost 6 bases, V lost 6 bases, and 9 bases had no gene match. The CDR3 length is 15 residues. CDR3 amino acids: CASSNLGQGAKTQYF. CDR3 DNA: TGTGCCAGCAGCAACTTAGGACAGGGGGCAAAGACCCAGTACTTC.

The V and J genes are TRBV15 and TRBJ1-1; D remains unclear. Germline-derived CDR1 and CDR2 are LNHNV and YYDKDF (reference sequence). V was clipped by 1 base and J by 5 bases, with 14 bases between them. The CDR3 loop spans 15 amino acids. The CDR3 loop reads CATSRVRGAGTEAFF. CDR3 DNA sequence: TGTGCCACCAGCAGAGTCCGAGGTGCGGGAACTGAAGCTTTCTTT.

This clonotype was seen ten or more times. This chain connects TRBV2 to TRBJ2-6; D call uncertain. In germline, CDR1 is SNHLY, CDR2 FYNNEI. The length of the CDR3 is 15 residues. The V end lost 3 bases, the J end lost 2 bases, and 8 bases lay between the germline ends. The CDR3 spells CASSDEGTGANVLTF. The CDR3 bases are TGTGCCAGCAGTGATGAAGGGACTGGGGCCAACGTCCTGACTTTC.

Many counts were recorded for this clonotype. The rearrangement links TRBV5-1 to TRBJ2-3, with 12 bases aligning to TRBD2. V shed 4 bases, J shed 2 bases, and the junction held 5 bases outside the gene matches. The CDR3 is 16 amino acids. Germline CDR1 reads SGHRS; CDR2 reads YFSETQ. CDR3 amino acids: CASSTGLAGPTDTQYF. The CDR3, as DNA: TGCGCCAGCAGCACGGGACTAGCGGGCCCCACAGATACGCAGTATTTT.

This clonotype was counted at least ten times. V usage is TRBV3-1 and J usage is TRBJ2-7; weak D call: TRBD2 (5 bases). Germline loops: CDR1 LGHDT, CDR2 YNNKEL (reference sequence). Trimming left V 5 bases short and J 1 base short, with 9 bases between. The CDR3 covers 13 residues. The CDR3 sequence: CASSRPGSYEQYF. The CDR3 nucleotides read TGTGCCAGCAGCAGGCCGGGGTCCTACGAGCAGTACTTC.

A remark on this clonotype: A single base is all that separates this from a far larger clone, so a read error is likely. CDR3 nucleotides: TGCAGTGCTAGCCGGGACTCCTACGAGCAGTTCTTC. Translation gives CSASRDSYEQFF. The rearrangement uses TRBV20-1 and TRBJ2-1, with a weak D call TRBD2 (6 bases). Trimming left V 3 bases short and J 10 bases short, with 13 bases between. The germline V gene encodes CDR1 DFQATT and CDR2 SNEGSKA (reference sequence). This CDR3 is 12 amino acids long.

As regards this clonotype: Since a much larger clone is just one base distant, this may be a read error. The chain recombines TRBV29-1 with TRBJ2-3, with no clear D. CDR1 is SQVTM and CDR2 is ANQGSEA in the germline V gene. This CDR3 spans 12 amino acids. The V gene lost 7 bases and the J gene lost 1 base, with 9 bases spanning the gap. The CDR3 sequence: CSGRAGTDTQYF. DNA for the CDR3: TGCAGCGGTCGGGCCGGCACAGATACGCAGTATTTT.

About this clonotype: The junction does not match germline at one end; this may be a read error. CDR3 in DNA: TGTGCCAGCAGTTACCTGGGACAGGGTGATGGGACTTCACCCCGCCACTTT. It specifies CASSYLGQGDGTSPRHF. V gene TRBV6-6 combines with J gene TRBJ1-6; TRBD1 agrees at 9 bases. The CDR3 has 17 amino acids. The V gene's germline CDR1 is MNHNY and CDR2 SVGAGI (reference sequence).

This clonotype was counted many times. The chain carries TRBV6-1 and TRBJ2-7, with 8 bases aligning to TRBD1. Germline V lookup: CDR1 MNHNS, CDR2 SASEGT. Trimming took 4 bases from V and 2 from J; bases not matched to a gene: 7. CDR3 length: 15 amino acids. The CDR3 sequence: CASSARDRLTYEQYF. CDR3 nucleotide sequence: TGTGCCAGCAGTGCTCGGGACAGGTTAACCTACGAGCAGTACTTC.

This rearrangement joins TRBV2 to TRBJ1-4; 7 bases are a match to TRBD1. V shed 7 bases, J shed 7 bases, and the junction held 9 bases outside the gene matches. CDR3 length: 14 amino acids. Germline V gives CDR1 SNHLY, CDR2 FYNNEI. CDR3 region: CASNLQGWGEKLFF. The CDR3 coding sequence is TGTGCCAGCAACCTACAGGGGTGGGGTGAAAAACTGTTTTTT.

This clonotype was detected only a few times. The chain carries TRBV7-3 and TRBJ1-1; 9 bases line up with TRBD1. The CDR3 loop spans 14 amino acids. In germline, CDR1 is SGHTA, CDR2 FQGTGA. The ends lost 5 bases at V and 5 bases at J; junction bases unmatched: 6. Here the CDR3 DNA reads TGTGCCAGCAGCCGACAGGGGGGACGGACTGAAGCTTTCTTT. Amino acids: CASSRQGGRTEAFF.

As regards this clonotype: This may be a read error, as it is one base from a much larger clone. The chain employs TRBV10-3 and TRBJ2-5; 7 nucleotides line up with TRBD1. The CDR3 has 14 amino acids. The germline V gene encodes CDR1 ENHRY and CDR2 SYGVKD. CDR3: CVIRAGTDQETQYF. The CDR3 DNA follows: TGTGTCATCAGAGCCGGGACAGACCAAGAGACCCAGTACTTC.